This record covers a single T cell receptor beta chain. Its cognate antigen is unknown. The source of the sample is a study of blood T cells in healthy people across ages. Trimming cost V 6 bases and J 3 bases, with 21 bases left between them. Per germline, CDR1 MNHNS and CDR2 SASEGT. This CDR3 spans 17 amino acids. PBMCs numbering at least 6 million were isolated per sample. Total RNA was isolated from each sample in quantities of at least 6 micrograms. General study results and limits: Strong correlation existed between TCR beta diversity and naive T cell percentage.

A sample-barcoded 5' primer and a J-beta primer mix were used in a second PCR of about 7 to 12 cycles. TCRdb reprocessed the 5' RACE reads with MiXCR, giving one entry per CDR3 protein. The table includes fewer than 1,000,000 distinct CDR3 sequences, approximately 44% detected once. The chain couples TRBV6-1 to TRBJ1-5; D gene unclear. The clonotype was recovered from a man between 60 and 75 years old in good health. Sequenced: blood. CDR3 protein: CASSSRVGGRNNQPQHF. CDR3 in DNA: TGTGCCAGCAGCAGTAGGGTGGGAGGGAGAAACAATCAGCCCCAGCATTTT.